This T cell receptor beta chain was documented in a study of shared T cell receptors in the human thymus. Germline V CDR1 and CDR2: SEHNR, FQNEAQ (reference sequence). The CDR3 is 17 amino acids. The V gene end was trimmed by 4 bases and the J gene end by 4 bases; junction bases not matched to a gene: 12. The table came from immunoSEQ multiplex PCR; TCRdb's copy has only in-frame clones and leaves some out. The sample records some 700,000 clones, roughly 90% being singletons. These data were likewise used in another study, on human thymus T cells.

Sequencing input: thymocytes. The chain joins TRBV7-9 to TRBJ2-7, with 11 bases matching TRBD2. This TCR was sampled from a boy under three years old with a congenital heart defect. In DNA, the CDR3 is TGTGCCAGCAGCTCTCACGGAGGGACTAGCGGAAGGTACGAGCAGTACTTC. Protein sequence: CASSSHGGTSGRYEQYF. Supplemented by reference TRBV7-9 and TRBJ2-7, the full variable domain reads DTGVSQNPRHKITKRGQNVTFRCDPISEHNRLYWYRQTLGQGPEFLTYFQNEAQLEKSRLLSDRFSAERPKGSFSTLEIQRTEQGDSAMYLCASSSHGGTSGRYEQYFGPGTRLTVT.